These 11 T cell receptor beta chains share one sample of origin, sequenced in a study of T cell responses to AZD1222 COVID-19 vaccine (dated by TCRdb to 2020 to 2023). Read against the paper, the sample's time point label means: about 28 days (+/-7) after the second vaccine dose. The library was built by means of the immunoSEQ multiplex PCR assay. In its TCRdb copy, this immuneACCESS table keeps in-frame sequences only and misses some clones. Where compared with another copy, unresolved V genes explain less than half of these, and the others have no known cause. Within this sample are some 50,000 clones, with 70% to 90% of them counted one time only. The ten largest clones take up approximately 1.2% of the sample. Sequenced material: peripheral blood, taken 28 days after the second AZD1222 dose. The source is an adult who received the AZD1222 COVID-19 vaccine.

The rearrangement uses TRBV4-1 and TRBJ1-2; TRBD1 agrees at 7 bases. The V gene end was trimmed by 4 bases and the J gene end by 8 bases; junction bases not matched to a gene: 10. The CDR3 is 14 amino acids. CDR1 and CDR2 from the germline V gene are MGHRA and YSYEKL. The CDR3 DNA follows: TGCGCCAGCAGCCGAACAGGGGCGACGGGAGGCTACACCTTC. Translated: CASSRTGATGGYTF.

DNA for the CDR3: TGCGCCAGCAGCCATCATCCGGGACAGAGGGACACTGAAGCTTTCTTT. Its translation is CASSHHPGQRDTEAFF. This chain links TRBV4-1 with TRBJ1-1; 7 bases align to TRBD1. The CDR3 is 16 residues long. Trimming cost V 3 bases and J 3 bases; bases outside gene matches: 10. The germline CDR1 and CDR2 sequences are MGHRA and YSYEKL.

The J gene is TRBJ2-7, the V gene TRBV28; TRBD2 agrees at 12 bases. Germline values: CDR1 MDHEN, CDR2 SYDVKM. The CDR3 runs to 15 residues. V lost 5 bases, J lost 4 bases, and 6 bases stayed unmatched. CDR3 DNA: TGTGCCAGCAGTAGACTAGCGGGAGTAAGTTACGAGCAGTACTTC. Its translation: CASSRLAGVSYEQYF.

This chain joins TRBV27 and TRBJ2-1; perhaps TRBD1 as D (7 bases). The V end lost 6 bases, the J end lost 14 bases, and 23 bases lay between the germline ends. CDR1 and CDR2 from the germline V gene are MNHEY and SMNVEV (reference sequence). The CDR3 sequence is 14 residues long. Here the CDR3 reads CASSRPGLSGGKFF. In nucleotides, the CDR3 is TGTGCCAGCAGCCGGCCGGGACTCTCAGGGGGGAAGTTCTTC.

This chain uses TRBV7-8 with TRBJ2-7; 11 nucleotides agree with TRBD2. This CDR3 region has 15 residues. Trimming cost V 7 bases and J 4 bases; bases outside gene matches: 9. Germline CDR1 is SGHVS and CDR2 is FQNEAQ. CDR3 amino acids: CASTVSSGRPYEQYF. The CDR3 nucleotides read TGTGCCAGCACCGTCTCTAGCGGGAGGCCGTACGAGCAGTACTTC.

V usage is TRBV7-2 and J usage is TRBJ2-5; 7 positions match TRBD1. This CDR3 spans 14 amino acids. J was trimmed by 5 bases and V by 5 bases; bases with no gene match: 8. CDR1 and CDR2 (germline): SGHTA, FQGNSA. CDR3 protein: CASSIDRVQETQYF. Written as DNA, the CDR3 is TGTGCCAGCAGCATAGACAGGGTCCAGGAGACCCAGTACTTC.

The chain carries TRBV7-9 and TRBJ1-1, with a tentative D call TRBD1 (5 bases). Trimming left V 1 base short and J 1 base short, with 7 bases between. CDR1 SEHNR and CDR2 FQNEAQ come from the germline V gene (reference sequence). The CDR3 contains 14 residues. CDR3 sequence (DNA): TGTGCCAGCAGCTTAGTAGGGACGAACACTGAAGCTTTCTTT. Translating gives CASSLVGTNTEAFF.

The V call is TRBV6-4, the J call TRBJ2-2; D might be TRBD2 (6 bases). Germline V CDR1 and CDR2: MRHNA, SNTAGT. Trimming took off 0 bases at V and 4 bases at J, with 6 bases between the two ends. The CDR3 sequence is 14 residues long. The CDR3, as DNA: TGTGCCAGCAGTGACTCACTAGCCACCGGGGAGCTGTTTTTT. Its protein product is CASSDSLATGELFF.

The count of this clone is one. The CDR3 nucleotides are TGTGCCAGCAGCGTCTTCTCTGGAAACACCATATATTTT. Protein product: CASSVFSGNTIYF. The V call is TRBV5-6, the J call TRBJ1-3; D not resolved. Trimming stripped 4 bases from V and 0 bases from J, with 5 bases between. Germline CDR1 and CDR2: SGHDT and YYEEEE. The CDR3 has 13 amino acids.

The CDR3 here is CASSELGLDSYEQYF. In DNA form, the CDR3 reads TGTGCCAGCAGTGAACTGGGACTAGATTCCTACGAGCAGTACTTC. This rearrangement joins TRBV2 to TRBJ2-7, with 8 bases fitting TRBD2. J lost 1 base, V lost 2 bases, and 4 bases had no gene match. CDR1 is SNHLY, CDR2 FYNNEI, per germline. This CDR3 has 15 amino acids.

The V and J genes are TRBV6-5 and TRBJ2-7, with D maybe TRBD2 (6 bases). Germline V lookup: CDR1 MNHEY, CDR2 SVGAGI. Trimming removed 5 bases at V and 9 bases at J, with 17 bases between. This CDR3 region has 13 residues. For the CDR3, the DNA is TGTGCCAGCAGTAGTGGGCAGGGAGGCGGGCAGTACTTC. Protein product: CASSSGQGGGQYF.